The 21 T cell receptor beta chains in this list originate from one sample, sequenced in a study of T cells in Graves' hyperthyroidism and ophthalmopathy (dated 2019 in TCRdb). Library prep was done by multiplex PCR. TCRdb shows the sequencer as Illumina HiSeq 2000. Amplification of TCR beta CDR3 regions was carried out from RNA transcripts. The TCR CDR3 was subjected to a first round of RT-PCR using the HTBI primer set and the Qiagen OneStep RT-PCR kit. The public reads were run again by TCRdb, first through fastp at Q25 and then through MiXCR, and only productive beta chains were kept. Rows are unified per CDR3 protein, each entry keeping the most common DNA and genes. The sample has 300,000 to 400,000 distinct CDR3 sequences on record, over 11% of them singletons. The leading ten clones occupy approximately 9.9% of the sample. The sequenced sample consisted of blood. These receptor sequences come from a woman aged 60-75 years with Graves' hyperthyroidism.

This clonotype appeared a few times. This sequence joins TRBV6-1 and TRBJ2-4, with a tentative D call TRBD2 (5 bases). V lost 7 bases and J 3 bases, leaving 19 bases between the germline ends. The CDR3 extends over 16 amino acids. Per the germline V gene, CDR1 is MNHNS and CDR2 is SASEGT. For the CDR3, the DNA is TGTGCCAGCATTCGGGGAAACACTGGAGTCAAAAACATTCAGTACTTC. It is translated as CASIRGNTGVKNIQYF.

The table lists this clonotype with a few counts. The CDR3: CASRTDFYEQYF. The DNA for the CDR3 is TGTGCCAGCAGGACCGACTTTTACGAGCAGTACTTC. The chain links TRBV6-1 to TRBJ2-7; D gene ambiguous. This CDR3 spans 12 amino acids. Germline-derived CDR1 and CDR2 are MNHNS and SASEGT. Trimming shortened V by 6 bases and J by 4 bases, and 10 bases separated the two germline ends.

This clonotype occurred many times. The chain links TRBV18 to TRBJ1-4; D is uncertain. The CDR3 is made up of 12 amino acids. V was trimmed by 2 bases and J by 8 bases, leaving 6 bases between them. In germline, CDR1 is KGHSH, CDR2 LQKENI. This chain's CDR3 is CASSPGREKLFF. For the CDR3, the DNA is TGTGCCAGCTCACCAGGGCGAGAAAAACTGTTTTTT.

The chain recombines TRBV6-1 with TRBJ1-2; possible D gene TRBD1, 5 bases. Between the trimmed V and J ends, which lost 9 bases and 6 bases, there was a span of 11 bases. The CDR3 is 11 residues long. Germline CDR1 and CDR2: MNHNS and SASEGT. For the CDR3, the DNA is TGTGCCAGATCTGACAGTGATGGCTACACCTTC. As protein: CARSDSDGYTF.

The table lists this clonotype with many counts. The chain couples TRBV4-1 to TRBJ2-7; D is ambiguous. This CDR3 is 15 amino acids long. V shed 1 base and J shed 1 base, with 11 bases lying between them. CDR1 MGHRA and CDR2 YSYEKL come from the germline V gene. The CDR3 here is CASSQGVALSYEQYF. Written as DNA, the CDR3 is TGCGCCAGCAGCCAAGGGGTGGCCCTGTCCTACGAGCAGTACTTC.

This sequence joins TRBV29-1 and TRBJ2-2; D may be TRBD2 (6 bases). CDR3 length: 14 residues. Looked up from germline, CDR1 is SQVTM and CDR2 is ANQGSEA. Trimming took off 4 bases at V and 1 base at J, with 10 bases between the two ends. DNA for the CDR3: TGCAGCGTTGGTGATAGCGGGAACACCGGGGAGCTGTTTTTT. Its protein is CSVGDSGNTGELFF.

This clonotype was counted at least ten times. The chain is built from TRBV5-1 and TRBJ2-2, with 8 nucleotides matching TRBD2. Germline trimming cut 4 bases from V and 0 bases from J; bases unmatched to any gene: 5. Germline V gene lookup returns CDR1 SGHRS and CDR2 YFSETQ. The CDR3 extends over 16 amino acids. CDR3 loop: CASSALAGTNTGELFF. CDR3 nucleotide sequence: TGCGCCAGCAGCGCCCTAGCGGGCACGAACACCGGGGAGCTGTTTTTT.

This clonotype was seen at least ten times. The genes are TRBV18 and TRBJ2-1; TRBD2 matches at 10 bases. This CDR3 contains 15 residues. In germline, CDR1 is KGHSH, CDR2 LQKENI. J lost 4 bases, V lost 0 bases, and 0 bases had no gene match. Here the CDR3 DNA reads TGTGCCAGCTCACCACCTAGCGGGAGGTACAATGAGCAGTTCTTC. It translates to CASSPPSGRYNEQFF.

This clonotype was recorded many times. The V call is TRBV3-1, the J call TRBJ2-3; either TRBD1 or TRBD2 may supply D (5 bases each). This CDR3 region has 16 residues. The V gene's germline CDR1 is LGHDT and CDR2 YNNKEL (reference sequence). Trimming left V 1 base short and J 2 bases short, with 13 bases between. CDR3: CASSQGTSGITDTQYF. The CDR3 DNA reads TGTGCCAGCAGCCAAGGGACAAGCGGTATCACAGATACGCAGTATTTT.

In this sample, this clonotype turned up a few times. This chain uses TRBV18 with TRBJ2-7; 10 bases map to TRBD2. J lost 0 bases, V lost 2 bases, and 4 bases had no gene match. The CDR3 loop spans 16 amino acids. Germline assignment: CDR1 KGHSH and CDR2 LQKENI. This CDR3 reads CASSPTLAGDSYEQYF. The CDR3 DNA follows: TGTGCCAGCTCACCAACCCTAGCGGGGGACTCCTACGAGCAGTACTTC.

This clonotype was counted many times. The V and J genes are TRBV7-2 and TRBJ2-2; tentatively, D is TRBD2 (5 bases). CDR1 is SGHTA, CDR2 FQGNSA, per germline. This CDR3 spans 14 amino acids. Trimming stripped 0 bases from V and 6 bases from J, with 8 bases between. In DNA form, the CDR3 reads TGTGCCAGCAGCTTAGCCTGGGGAGCCGGGGAGCTGTTTTTT. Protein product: CASSLAWGAGELFF.

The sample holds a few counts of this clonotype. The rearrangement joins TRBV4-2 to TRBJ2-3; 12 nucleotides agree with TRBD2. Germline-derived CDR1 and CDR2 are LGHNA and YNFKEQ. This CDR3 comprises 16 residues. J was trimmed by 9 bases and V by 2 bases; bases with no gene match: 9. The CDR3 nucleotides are TGTGCCAGCAGCCAAAGCCTAGCGGGAGGGCCCGGGACGCAGTATTTT. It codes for CASSQSLAGGPGTQYF.

The CDR3 spells CSGGTGGSEAFF. For the CDR3, the DNA is TGCAGCGGCGGGACAGGGGGTTCGGAAGCTTTCTTT. The chain employs TRBV29-1 and TRBJ1-1, with 11 bases identical to TRBD1. In germline, CDR1 is SQVTM, CDR2 ANQGSEA. V shed 7 bases, J shed 8 bases, and the junction held 6 bases outside the gene matches. This CDR3 spans 12 amino acids.

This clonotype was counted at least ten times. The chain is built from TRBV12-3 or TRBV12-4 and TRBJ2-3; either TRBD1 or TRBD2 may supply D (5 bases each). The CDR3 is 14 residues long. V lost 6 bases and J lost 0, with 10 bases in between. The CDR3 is CASSIGASTDTQYF. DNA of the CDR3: TGTGCCAGCAGCATCGGGGCTAGCACAGATACGCAGTATTTT.

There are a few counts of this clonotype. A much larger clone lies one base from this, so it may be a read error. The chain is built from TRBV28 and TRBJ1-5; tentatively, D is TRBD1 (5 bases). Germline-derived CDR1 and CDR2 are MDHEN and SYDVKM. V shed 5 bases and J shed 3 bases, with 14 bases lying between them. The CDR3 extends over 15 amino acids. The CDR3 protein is CASSTGHGHNQPQHF. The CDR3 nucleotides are TGTGCCAGCAGTACCGGACACGGTCACAATCAGCCCCAGCATTTT.

The CDR3 reads CASSPKPALYSYEQYF. CDR3 sequence (DNA): TGTGCCAGCAGCCCCAAACCGGCCCTATACTCCTACGAGCAGTACTTC. The chain combines TRBV28 with TRBJ2-7; the D is unclear. CDR3 length: 16 residues. In germline, CDR1 is MDHEN, CDR2 SYDVKM. The ends were cut back, 6 bases at V and 0 bases at J, with 18 bases in the middle. Full variable domain (rest looked up from reference TRBV28 and TRBJ2-7): DVKVTQSSRYLVKRTGEKVFLECVQDMDHENMFWYRQDPGLGLRLIYFSYDVKMKEKGDIPEGYSVSREKKERFSLILESASTNQTSMYLCASSPKPALYSYEQYFGPGTRLTVT.

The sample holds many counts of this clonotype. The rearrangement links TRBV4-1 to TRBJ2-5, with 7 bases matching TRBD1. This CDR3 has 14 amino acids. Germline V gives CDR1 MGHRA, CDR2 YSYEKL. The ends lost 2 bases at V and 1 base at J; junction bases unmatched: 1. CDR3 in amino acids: CASSQQGVQETQYF. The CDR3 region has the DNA TGCGCCAGCAGCCAACAGGGGGTCCAAGAGACCCAGTACTTC.

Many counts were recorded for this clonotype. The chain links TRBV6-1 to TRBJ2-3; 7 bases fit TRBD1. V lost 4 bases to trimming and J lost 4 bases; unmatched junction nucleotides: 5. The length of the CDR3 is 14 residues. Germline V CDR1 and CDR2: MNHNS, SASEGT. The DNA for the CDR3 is TGTGCCAGCAGTGGACAGGGTTTCTCAGATACGCAGTATTTT. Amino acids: CASSGQGFSDTQYF.

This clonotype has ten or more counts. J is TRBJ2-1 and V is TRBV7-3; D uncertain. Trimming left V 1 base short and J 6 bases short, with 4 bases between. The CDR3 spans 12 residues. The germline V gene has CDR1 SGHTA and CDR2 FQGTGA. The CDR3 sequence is CASSLIVNEQFF. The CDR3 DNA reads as TGTGCCAGCAGCTTAATTGTCAATGAGCAGTTCTTC.

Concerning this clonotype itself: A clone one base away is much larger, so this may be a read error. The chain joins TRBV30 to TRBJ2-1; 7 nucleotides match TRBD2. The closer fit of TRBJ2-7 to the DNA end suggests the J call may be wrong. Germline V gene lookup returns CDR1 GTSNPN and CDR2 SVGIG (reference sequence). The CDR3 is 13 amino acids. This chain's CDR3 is CAYLAASYNEQYF. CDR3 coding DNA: TGTGCCTATCTAGCGGCCTCCTACAATGAGCAGTACTTC.

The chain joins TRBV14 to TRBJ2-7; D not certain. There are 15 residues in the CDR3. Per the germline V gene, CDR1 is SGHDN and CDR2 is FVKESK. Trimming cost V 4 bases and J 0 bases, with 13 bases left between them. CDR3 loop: CASSLGDTYSYEQYF. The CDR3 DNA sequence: TGTGCCAGCAGCCTCGGAGACACCTACTCCTACGAGCAGTACTTC.